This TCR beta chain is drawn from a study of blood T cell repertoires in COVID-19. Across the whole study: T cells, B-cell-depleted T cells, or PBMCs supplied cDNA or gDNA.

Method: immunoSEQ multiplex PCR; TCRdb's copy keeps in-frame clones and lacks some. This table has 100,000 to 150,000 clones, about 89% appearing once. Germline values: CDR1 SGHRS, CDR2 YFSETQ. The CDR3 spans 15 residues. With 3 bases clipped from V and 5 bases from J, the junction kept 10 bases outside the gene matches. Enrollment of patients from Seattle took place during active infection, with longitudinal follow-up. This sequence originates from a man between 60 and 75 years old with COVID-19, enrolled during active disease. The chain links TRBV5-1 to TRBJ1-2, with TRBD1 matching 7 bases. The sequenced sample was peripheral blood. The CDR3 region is CASSSQGGQGYGYTF. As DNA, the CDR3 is TGCGCCAGCAGCTCTCAGGGGGGTCAGGGTTATGGCTACACCTTC.